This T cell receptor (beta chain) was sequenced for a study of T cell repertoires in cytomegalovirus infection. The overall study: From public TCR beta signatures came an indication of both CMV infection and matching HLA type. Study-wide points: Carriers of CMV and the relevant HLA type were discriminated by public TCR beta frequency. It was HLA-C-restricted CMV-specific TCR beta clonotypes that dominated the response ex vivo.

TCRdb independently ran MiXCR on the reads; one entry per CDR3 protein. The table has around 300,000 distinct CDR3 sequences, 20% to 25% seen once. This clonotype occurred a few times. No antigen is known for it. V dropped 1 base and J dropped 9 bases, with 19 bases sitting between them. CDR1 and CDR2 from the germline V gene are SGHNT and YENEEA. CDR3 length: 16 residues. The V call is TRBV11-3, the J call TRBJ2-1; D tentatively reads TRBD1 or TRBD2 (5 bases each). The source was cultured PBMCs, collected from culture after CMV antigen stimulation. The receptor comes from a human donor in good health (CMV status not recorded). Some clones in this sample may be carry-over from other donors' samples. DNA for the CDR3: TGTGCCAGCAGCTTAGGGGGCAGGGCTGGGGCGGGTGAGCAGTTCTTC. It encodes CASSLGGRAGAGEQFF.